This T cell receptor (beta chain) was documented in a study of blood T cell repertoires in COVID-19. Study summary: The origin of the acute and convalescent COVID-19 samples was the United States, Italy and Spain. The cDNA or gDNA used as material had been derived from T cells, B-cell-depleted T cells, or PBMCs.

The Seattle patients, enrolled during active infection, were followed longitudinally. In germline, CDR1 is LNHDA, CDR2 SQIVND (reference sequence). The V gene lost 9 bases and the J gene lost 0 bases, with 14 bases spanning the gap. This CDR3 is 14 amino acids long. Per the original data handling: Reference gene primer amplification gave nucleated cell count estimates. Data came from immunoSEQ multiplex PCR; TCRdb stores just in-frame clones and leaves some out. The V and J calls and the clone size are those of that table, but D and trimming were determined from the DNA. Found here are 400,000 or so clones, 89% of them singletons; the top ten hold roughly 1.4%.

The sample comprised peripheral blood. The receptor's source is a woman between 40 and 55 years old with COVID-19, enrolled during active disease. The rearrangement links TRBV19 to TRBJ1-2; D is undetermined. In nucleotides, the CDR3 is TGTGCCAGCCGGAACTCCGGGACTAACTATGGCTACACCTTC. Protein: CASRNSGTNYGYTF.